The 4 T cell receptor beta chains below all came from one sample that was sequenced in a study of blood T cell repertoires in COVID-19. The protocol was immunoSEQ multiplex PCR, while the TCRdb copy is restricted to in-frame clones and leaves out a portion. The sample has tens of thousands of clones, approximately 91% seen once; the top ten hold 1.5% to 2%. The sequenced sample consisted of peripheral blood. The receptors here all came from a human donor in a cohort sampled during active COVID-19.

This chain uses TRBV5-1 with TRBJ2-5, with 10 bases identical to TRBD1. The CDR3 spans 16 residues. Trimming cost V 2 bases and J 2 bases; bases outside gene matches: 6. Germline V gene lookup returns CDR1 SGHRS and CDR2 YFSETQ. CDR3 sequence reads: CASSFPTGGSQETQYF. The CDR3 nucleotides are TGCGCCAGCAGCTTTCCGACAGGGGGCAGTCAAGAGACCCAGTACTTC.

The rearrangement uses TRBV7-3 and TRBJ2-3, with a possible D match to TRBD2 (5 bases). The CDR3 contains 14 residues. Germline lookup yields CDR1 SGHTA and CDR2 FQGTGA. V lost 2 bases and J 4 bases, leaving 10 bases between the germline ends. The chain's CDR3 is CASSLGEHPDTQYF. CDR3 sequence (DNA): TGTGCCAGCAGCTTAGGGGAGCACCCAGATACGCAGTATTTT.

The genes are TRBV23-1 and TRBJ2-3, with 7 bases that match TRBD1. TRBV23-1 is an ORF, with its function uncertain. V lost 0 bases and J lost 4; bases outside the gene matches: 22. The CDR3 is 21 residues long. The CDR3 sequence: CASSQSTRSPRPGGSPDTQYF. DNA for the CDR3: TGCGCCAGCAGTCAATCGACTCGTTCCCCCAGACCAGGGGGTTCCCCAGATACGCAGTATTTT.

This clone was seen just once. The chain has TRBV7-8 and TRBJ2-2; TRBD1 agrees at 7 bases. CDR1 and CDR2 (germline): SGHVS, FQNEAQ. Germline trimming cut 8 bases from V and 2 bases from J; bases unmatched to any gene: 5. There are 14 residues in the CDR3. In DNA form, the CDR3 reads TGTGCCAGCCAAGGGGACAGCAACACCGGGGAGCTGTTTTTT. Amino acids: CASQGDSNTGELFF.